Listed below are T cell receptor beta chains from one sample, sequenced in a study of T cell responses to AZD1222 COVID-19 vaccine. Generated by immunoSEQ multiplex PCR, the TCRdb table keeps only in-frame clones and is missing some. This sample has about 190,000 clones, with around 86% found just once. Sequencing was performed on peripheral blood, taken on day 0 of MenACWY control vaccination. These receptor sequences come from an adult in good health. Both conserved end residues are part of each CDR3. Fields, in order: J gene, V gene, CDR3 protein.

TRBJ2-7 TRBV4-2 CASSQDLIAEQYF
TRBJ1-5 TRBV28 CASSFPGGPSNQPQHF
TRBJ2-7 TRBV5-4 CASSHGTSGRAGSYEQYF
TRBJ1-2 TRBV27 CASKSQGAGGYTF
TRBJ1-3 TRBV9 CASSGITGNTIYF
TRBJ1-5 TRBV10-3 CAISELGDQPQHF
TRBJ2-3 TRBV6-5 CASRNRLGVTDTQYF
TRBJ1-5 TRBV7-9 CASSQGQGNQPQHF
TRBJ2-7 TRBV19 CASTPGSSYEQYF
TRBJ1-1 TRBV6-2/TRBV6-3 CASSPQGRKGYTEAFF
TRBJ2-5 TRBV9 CASAGETQYF
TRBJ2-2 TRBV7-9 CASRAGEGTGELFF
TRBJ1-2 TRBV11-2 CASSVTGLSGYTF
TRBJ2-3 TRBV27 CASSLQLAAATDTQYF
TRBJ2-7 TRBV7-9 CASSLEVESYEQYF
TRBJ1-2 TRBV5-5 CASSLEAGYGYTF
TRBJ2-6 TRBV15 CATERRRDSGANVLTF
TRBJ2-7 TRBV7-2 CASSLLAGGSIEQYF
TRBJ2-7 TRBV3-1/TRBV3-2 CASSQSSVFEQYF
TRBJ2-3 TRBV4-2 CASSLRTGSTDTQYF
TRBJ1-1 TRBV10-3 CAISGSQTEAFF
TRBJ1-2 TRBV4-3 CASSPQVNYGYTF
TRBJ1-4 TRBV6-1 CASSDGTENEKLFF
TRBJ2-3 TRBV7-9 CASSLVGTDTQYF
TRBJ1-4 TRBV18 CASSPQGQVGKLFF
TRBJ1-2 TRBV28 CASSLGQGAYGYTF
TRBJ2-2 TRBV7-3 CASSSIAGDWTGELFF
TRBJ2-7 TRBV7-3 CASSFEATGYEQYF
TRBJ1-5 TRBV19 CASSIRGENQPQHF
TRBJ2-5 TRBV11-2 CASSLGVSGNHQETQYF
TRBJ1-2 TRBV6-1 CASSEGTGTDGYTF
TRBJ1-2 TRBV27 CASYSRRGGGYTF
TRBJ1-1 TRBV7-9 CASSLMDTEAFF
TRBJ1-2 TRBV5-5 CASSLAATNYGYTF
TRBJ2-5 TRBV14 CASSQDVGIQETQYF
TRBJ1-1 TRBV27 CASSASTGGLRNTEAFF
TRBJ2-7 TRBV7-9 CASSLTGQGSEQYF
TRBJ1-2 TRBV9 CASSSLRTDGYTF
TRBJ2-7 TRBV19 CASSFRGGDEQYF
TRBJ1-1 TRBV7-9 CASSLLSWDTEAFF
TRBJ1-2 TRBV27 CASRRAQAGYGYTF
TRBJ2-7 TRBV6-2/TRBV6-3 CASSYPRGGGEQYF
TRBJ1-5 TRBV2 CASRETGGGQPQHF
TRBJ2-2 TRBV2 CASSELRETGELFF
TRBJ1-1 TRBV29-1 CSVEQGARNTEAFF
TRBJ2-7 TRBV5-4 CASSARAGDEQYF
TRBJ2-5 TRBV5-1 CASSGGQGAETQYF